These 28 T cell receptor beta chains share one sample of origin, sequenced in a study of blood T cell repertoires in COVID-19. Clones were read by immunoSEQ multiplex PCR, and TCRdb kept only the in-frame ones, dropping some. This table has about 430,000 clones, approximately 90% appearing once. Sequenced: PBMCs or T cells enriched from blood (not recorded which). The receptors stem from a woman aged 25-40 years with acute COVID-19.

This sequence joins TRBV5-1 and TRBJ2-2; 11 bases map to TRBD2. Per germline, CDR1 SGHRS and CDR2 YFSETQ. With V trimmed by 4 bases and J by 4 bases, 6 bases remained unmatched. This CDR3 contains 16 residues. The CDR3, as DNA: TGCGCCAGCAGCCCACTAGCGGGAGACCCCACCGGGGAGCTGTTTTTT. This gives the protein CASSPLAGDPTGELFF.

The rearrangement links TRBV11-2 to TRBJ1-3; D possibly corresponds to TRBD1 (5 bases). CDR3 length: 17 residues. The germline CDR1 and CDR2 sequences are SGHAT and FQNNGV. V was trimmed by 3 bases and J by 4 bases, leaving 19 bases between them. The CDR3 reads CASSFQPGLSVGNTIYF. The CDR3 region has the DNA TGTGCCAGCAGCTTTCAACCGGGACTTTCAGTGGGAAACACCATATATTTT. The complete variable domain, with remaining parts taken from reference TRBV11-2 and TRBJ1-3, reads EAGVAQSPRYKIIEKRQSVAFWCNPISGHATLYWYQQILGQGPKLLIQFQNNGVVDDSQLPKDRFSAERLKGVDSTLKIQPAKLEDSAVYLCASSFQPGLSVGNTIYFGEGSWLTVV.

The genes are TRBV6-5 and TRBJ1-2, with 12 positions matching TRBD1. The V and J ends lost 7 bases and 8 bases, in that order; junction bases with no gene match: 11. CDR3 size: 15 residues. Germline V lookup: CDR1 MNHEY, CDR2 SVGAGI. CDR3 coding DNA: TGTGCCAGCACCGTAGCGGGACAGGGGGCGAGAGGCTACACCTTC. Amino acids: CASTVAGQGARGYTF.

The chain recombines TRBV5-1 with TRBJ2-4, with D possibly TRBD1 on 5 matching bases. This CDR3 contains 16 residues. CDR1 is SGHRS, CDR2 YFSETQ, per germline. Trimming shortened V by 2 bases and J by 0 bases, and 12 bases separated the two germline ends. CDR3 amino acids: CASSFTVGVAKNIQYF. The CDR3 nucleotides read TGCGCCAGCAGCTTCACCGTAGGGGTAGCCAAAAACATTCAGTACTTC.

This clone was detected a few times. The gene calls are TRBV7-3 and TRBJ2-1; the match to TRBD2 covers 8 bases. V dropped 5 bases and J dropped 1; count of bases not matched to a gene: 7. Germline CDR1 and CDR2: SGHTA and FQGTGA. CDR3 length: 16 residues. The CDR3 is CASSPSQRGSYNEQFF. The CDR3 bases are TGTGCCAGCAGCCCCTCCCAGCGGGGGTCCTACAATGAGCAGTTCTTC.

The CDR3 loop is CASSSSGTAYGYTF. The CDR3, as DNA: TGTGCCAGCAGCTCTAGTGGGACAGCCTATGGCTACACCTTC. The chain has TRBV7-9 and TRBJ1-2; 7 bases line up with TRBD1. CDR3 length equals 14 residues. Looked up from germline, CDR1 is SEHNR and CDR2 is FQNEAQ (reference sequence). V shed 4 bases and J 4 bases; nucleotides not matched to a gene: 6.

The chain carries TRBV4-1 and TRBJ1-2; D may be TRBD1 (6 bases). The CDR3 is 15 amino acids. CDR1 is MGHRA, CDR2 YSYEKL, per germline. Trimming pared 4 bases from V and 5 bases from J, leaving 17 bases between. CDR3: CASSPLPAGEYGYTF. The CDR3 DNA is TGCGCCAGCAGCCCGTTACCCGCAGGGGAGTATGGCTACACCTTC.

The genes are TRBV7-6 and TRBJ2-5; 7 bases match TRBD1. The CDR3 runs to 16 residues. V was clipped by 5 bases and J by 1 base; unmatched bases: 10. Germline V gives CDR1 SGHVS, CDR2 FNYEAQ. CDR3 sequence reads: CASSHITGARQETQYF. The CDR3 region has the DNA TGTGCCAGCAGCCACATAACAGGGGCCCGCCAAGAGACCCAGTACTTC.

V usage is TRBV6-5 and J usage is TRBJ1-1, with TRBD1 identical over 7 bases. The CDR3 is made up of 13 amino acids. The germline V gene has CDR1 MNHEY and CDR2 SVGAGI. Trimming took 4 bases from V and 7 from J; bases not matched to a gene: 6. The CDR3 DNA sequence: TGTGCCAGCAGTTGGCGACAGGGTGATGAAGCTTTCTTT. Translated: CASSWRQGDEAFF.

The chain uses TRBV20-1 and TRBJ2-5; perhaps TRBD1 as D (5 bases). The V gene lost 3 bases and the J gene lost 5 bases, with 16 bases spanning the gap. The CDR3 length is 14 residues. Germline V gene sequence: CDR1 DFQATT, CDR2 SNEGSKA (reference sequence). This chain's CDR3 is CSASKAGSSETQYF. The CDR3 DNA sequence: TGCAGTGCTAGTAAGGCAGGGTCTTCGGAGACCCAGTACTTC.

The V and J genes are TRBV7-9 and TRBJ2-3; the match to TRBD2 covers 7 bases. Germline assignment: CDR1 SEHNR and CDR2 FQNEAQ (reference sequence). CDR3 length: 15 amino acids. Trimming at V came to 6 bases and at J to 3 bases, leaving 9 bases not matched to a gene. The CDR3 nucleotides are TGTGCCAGCAGAGTCAGCGGGGAGGGAACAGATACGCAGTATTTT. Encoded protein: CASRVSGEGTDTQYF.

This sequence joins TRBV7-9 and TRBJ2-5, with 8 bases that match TRBD1. Germline V gives CDR1 SEHNR, CDR2 FQNEAQ (reference sequence). CDR3 length: 13 amino acids. The V segment lost 5 bases and the J segment 5 bases; nucleotides outside the gene matches: 4. The CDR3 loop is CASSIRGQETQYF. The DNA for the CDR3 is TGTGCCAGCAGCATCAGGGGGCAGGAGACCCAGTACTTC.

The chain has TRBV21-1 and TRBJ1-1. TRBV21-1 is labeled a pseudogene. CDR3 length: 19 residues. CDR3 in amino acids: CASSKVAEQEWVMNTEAFF. In DNA, the CDR3 is TGTGCCAGCAGCAAAGTAGCGGAACAGGAGTGGGTCATGAACACTGAAGCTTTCTTT.

CDR3 amino acids: CASSPPGGSGYTF. Written as DNA, the CDR3 is TGTGCCAGCAGCCCACCAGGGGGCTCGGGCTACACCTTC. This chain uses TRBV12-3 or TRBV12-4 with TRBJ1-2; 8 positions match TRBD1. The trim removed 6 bases at V and 8 bases at J, leaving 8 bases unmatched. This CDR3 region has 13 residues.

This rearrangement joins TRBV29-1 to TRBJ1-1, with D perhaps matching TRBD1 (6 bases). Trimming shortened V by 2 bases and J by 2 bases, and 12 bases separated the two germline ends. Germline assignment: CDR1 SQVTM and CDR2 ANQGSEA. The CDR3 sequence is 14 residues long. The CDR3 region is CSVEPRRGNTEAFF. CDR3 sequence (DNA): TGCAGCGTTGAACCGCGCAGGGGCAACACTGAAGCTTTCTTT. The variable domain in full, completed from reference TRBV29-1 and TRBJ1-1, reads SAVISQKPSRDICQRGTSLTIQCQVDSQVTMMFWYRQQPGQSLTLIATANQGSEATYESGFVIDKFPISRPNLTFSTLTVSNMSPEDSSIYLCSVEPRRGNTEAFFGQGTRLTVV.

In its sample, this clone was seen once. The V gene is TRBV3-1 (or the pseudogene TRBV3-2), the J gene TRBJ2-3, with 8 positions matching TRBD2. V was pared by 1 base and J by 3 bases, with 3 bases of the junction left unmatched. This CDR3 is built from 15 residues. Germline values: CDR1 LGHDT, CDR2 YNNKEL (reference sequence). The CDR3 DNA sequence: TGTGCCAGCAGCCAAGTGGGACTAGAGACAGATACGCAGTATTTT. The encoded protein is CASSQVGLETDTQYF.

The chain couples TRBV4-3 to TRBJ2-1; 11 bases line up with TRBD1. The CDR3 loop spans 16 amino acids. V shed 0 bases, J shed 8 bases, and the junction held 6 bases outside the gene matches. The germline V gene has CDR1 LGHNA and CDR2 YSLEER. In DNA form, the CDR3 reads TGCGCCAGCAGCCAAGAAGCCCGGGACAGGGGGGATGAGCAGTTCTTC. This translates into CASSQEARDRGDEQFF.

In its sample, this clone was seen once. The J gene is TRBJ2-7, the V gene TRBV4-1; a possible D gene is TRBD1 (6 bases). Germline CDR1 reads MGHRA; CDR2 reads YSYEKL. V was pared by 2 bases and J by 4 bases, with 9 bases between. This CDR3 contains 13 residues. CDR3 in DNA: TGCGCCAGCAGCCAAAACAGGGAGTACGAGCAGTACTTC. As protein: CASSQNREYEQYF.

The V call is TRBV5-1, the J call TRBJ1-2; possible D gene TRBD1, 6 bases. The germline V and J ends were trimmed by 0 bases and 6 bases, with 12 bases remaining between them. This CDR3 has 14 amino acids. Germline-derived CDR1 and CDR2 are SGHRS and YFSETQ. The DNA of the CDR3 is TGCGCCAGCAGCTTGGCGCAGGGGAGGGATGGCTACACCTTC. Protein sequence: CASSLAQGRDGYTF.

V is TRBV9 and J is TRBJ2-1; 7 bases fit TRBD1. Germline trimming cut 4 bases from V and 2 bases from J; bases unmatched to any gene: 6. The CDR3 is made up of 15 amino acids. Germline V gene sequence: CDR1 SGDLS, CDR2 YYNGEE. Here the CDR3 DNA reads TGTGCCAGCAGCCCCCCGGACAGGCCCTACAATGAGCAGTTCTTC. Its protein is CASSPPDRPYNEQFF.

This chain joins TRBV19 and TRBJ1-1, with D unclear. The V and J ends lost 2 bases and 1 base respectively, with 11 bases between them. The CDR3 is 15 residues long. Looked up from germline, CDR1 is LNHDA and CDR2 is SQIVND (reference sequence). CDR3 nucleotide sequence: TGTGCCAGTAGTATAAGCGGCAGGACGAACACTGAAGCTTTCTTT. It codes for CASSISGRTNTEAFF.

V is TRBV4-1 and J is TRBJ2-2; 11 bases fit TRBD1. V shed 3 bases and J 5 bases; nucleotides not matched to a gene: 11. Germline-derived CDR1 and CDR2 are MGHRA and YSYEKL. This CDR3 spans 18 amino acids. CDR3 bases: TGCGCCAGCAGCCACTACGGGACAGGGGGTTTAATGACCGGGGAGCTGTTTTTT. Translated: CASSHYGTGGLMTGELFF.

This clone was recorded a few times. V usage is TRBV15 and J usage is TRBJ1-1; D call uncertain. V was shortened by 5 bases and J by 4 bases, with 11 bases between the two germline ends. The CDR3 is 13 residues long. Germline CDR1 LNHNV, CDR2 YYDKDF (reference sequence). The CDR3 DNA sequence: TGTGCCACCAGCGGGGAAGGAGGCACTGAAGCTTTCTTT. Protein sequence: CATSGEGGTEAFF.

The chain links TRBV25-1 to TRBJ1-6; 8 positions agree with TRBD1. Germline lookup yields CDR1 MGHDK and CDR2 SYGVNS. The CDR3 contains 15 residues. V trimming: 4 bases; J trimming: 8 bases; junction bases outside the gene matches: 7. The CDR3, as DNA: TGTGCCAGCAGTGGAGACAGGGGAAGGGATTCACCCCTCCACTTT. The encoded protein is CASSGDRGRDSPLHF.

The rearrangement joins TRBV19 to TRBJ1-4, with 10 positions matching TRBD1. The CDR3 has 15 amino acids. CDR1 and CDR2 from the germline V gene are LNHDA and SQIVND (reference sequence). Losses at the gene ends were 4 bases for V and 10 bases for J; bases not matched to a gene: 9. In DNA form, the CDR3 reads TGTGCCAGTAGTAAAGTGACAGGGGGCCTAGTAAAACTGTTTTTT. Protein sequence: CASSKVTGGLVKLFF.

The chain is built from TRBV6-5 and TRBJ2-3; TRBD2 matches 7 bases. CDR1 is MNHEY, CDR2 SVGAGI, per germline. The CDR3 length is 15 residues. V was clipped by 0 bases and J by 1 base; unmatched bases: 1. Here the CDR3 reads CASSYSTSGTDTQYF. CDR3 DNA sequence: TGTGCCAGCAGTTACTCAACTAGCGGCACAGATACGCAGTATTTT.

The chain carries TRBV19 and TRBJ2-7, with TRBD1 identical over 7 bases. Trimming removed 5 bases from V and 0 bases from J; junction bases left unmatched: 10. Per the germline V gene, CDR1 is LNHDA and CDR2 is SQIVND (reference sequence). CDR3 size: 16 residues. In DNA form, the CDR3 reads TGTGCCAGTAGTTCCTGGGACAGAAAATTCTCCTACGAGCAGTACTTC. It encodes CASSSWDRKFSYEQYF.

Points on this clone: At one end the junction does not follow the germline gene, possibly because of a read error. The chain couples TRBV20-1 to TRBJ1-4; 7 positions match TRBD1. This CDR3 spans 10 amino acids. The germline CDR1 and CDR2 sequences are DFQATT and SNEGSKA (reference sequence). The CDR3 loop reads CSARLDRAVF. The CDR3 bases are TGCAGTGCTAGATTAGACAGGGCGGTTTTT.